What follows is one T cell receptor beta chain and its context. The source of the sample is a study of T cell responses to AZD1222 COVID-19 vaccine. Profiled with immunoSEQ multiplex PCR; TCRdb holds only in-frame clones, not every one. The table shows around 150,000 clones, with over 85% occurring only once. V was cut by 4 bases and J by 1 base, with 11 bases left in between. The CDR3 extends over 14 amino acids. Germline CDR1 reads SGHRS; CDR2 reads YFSETQ. This TCR came from an adult in good health. Sequences were derived from peripheral blood, sampled on day 0 of AZD1222 vaccination. The chain is built from TRBV5-1 and TRBJ1-2; no reliable D call. The CDR3 nucleotides are TGCGCCAGCAGCACATCATACGGTAACTATGGCTACACCTTC. Protein: CASSTSYGNYGYTF.